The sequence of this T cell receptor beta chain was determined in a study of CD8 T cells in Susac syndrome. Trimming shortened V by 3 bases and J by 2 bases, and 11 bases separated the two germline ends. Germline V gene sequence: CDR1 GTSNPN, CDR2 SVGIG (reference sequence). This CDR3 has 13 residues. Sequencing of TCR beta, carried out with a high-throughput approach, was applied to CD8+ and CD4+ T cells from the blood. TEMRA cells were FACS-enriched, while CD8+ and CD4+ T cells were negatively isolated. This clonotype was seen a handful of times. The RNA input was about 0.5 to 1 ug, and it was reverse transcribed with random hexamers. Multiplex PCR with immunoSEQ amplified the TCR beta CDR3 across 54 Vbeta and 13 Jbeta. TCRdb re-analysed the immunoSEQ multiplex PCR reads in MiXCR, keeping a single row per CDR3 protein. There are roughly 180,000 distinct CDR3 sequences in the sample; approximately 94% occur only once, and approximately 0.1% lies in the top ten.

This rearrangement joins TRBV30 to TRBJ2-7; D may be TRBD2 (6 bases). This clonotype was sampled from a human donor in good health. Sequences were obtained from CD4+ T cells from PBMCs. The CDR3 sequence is CAWRSSSAYEQYF. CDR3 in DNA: TGTGCCTGGAGGTCTTCTAGCGCCTACGAGCAGTACTTC.